The TCR beta chain described here comes from a study of cytomegalovirus exposure and HLA in healthy donors. Overall study results and limits: The authors later linked a missense DCLRE1C variant to TCR beta V- and J-gene trimming.

About this clone: Its target is unknown.

The CDR3 spans 14 residues. Germline CDR1 is SQVTM and CDR2 is ANQGSEA. Between the trimmed V and J ends, which lost 6 bases and 3 bases, there was a span of 17 bases. PCR used 60 Vbeta primers and 13 Jbeta primers. Data came from immunoSEQ multiplex PCR; TCRdb stores just in-frame clones and leaves some out. The data contain some 130,000 clones, 82% of them singletons. Sequencing was carried out using PBMCs. The clonotype comes from a male donor in good health and CMV-seropositive. The rearrangement joins TRBV29-1 to TRBJ1-2; the D gene is possibly TRBD1 (5 bases). CDR3: CSVLGLTGYYGYTF. In DNA, the CDR3 is TGCAGCGTCCTAGGTCTAACAGGTTACTATGGCTACACCTTC.